Listed below are T cell receptor beta chains from one sample, sequenced in a study of shared clonotypes between healthy human individuals. Repertoires were generated with immunoSEQ multiplex PCR, while TCRdb's copy carries only in-frame clones and drops some. The data show about 680,000 clones, roughly 72% seen once. Source material: memory CD4+ T cells sorted from blood. Receptors originate from a woman aged 30 to 39 in good health. Both conserved end residues are part of each CDR3. A D gene is named only where the DNA matches it firmly. Not all rows give a size; the values are once, few, many and, for expanded clones, a class.

cdr3_nt cdr3_aa j_call d_call clone_size v_call
TGTGCCAGCAGTTACTCTGGGGCGGAGCAGCCCCAGCATTTT CASSYSGAEQPQHF TRBJ1-5 . . TRBV6-6
TGTGCCAGCAGCTTAACGGGGAGTAGGTACCAAGAGACCCAGTACTTC CASSLTGSRYQETQYF TRBJ2-5 . . TRBV7-3
TGTGCCAGCAGCCCAGGTGGGCTAGCGGTAGAGCAGTTCTTC CASSPGGLAVEQFF TRBJ2-1 TRBD2 once TRBV7-2
TGTGCCAGCAGTCGCCTGACAGGGGGAAACTATGGCTACACCTTC CASSRLTGGNYGYTF TRBJ1-2 TRBD1 few TRBV27
TGTGCCAGCAGCCCTAGACCAAGCACTGAAGCTTTCTTT CASSPRPSTEAFF TRBJ1-1 . . TRBV28
TGCGCCAGCAGCCAAGATCCTGGCGGGAGGAGCACAGATACGCAGTATTTT CASSQDPGGRSTDTQYF TRBJ2-3 TRBD2 many TRBV4-1
TGTGCCAGCAGCCAAGAATTCAAAACTTACCCCCCCTACTACGAGCAGTACTTC CASSQEFKTYPPYYEQYF TRBJ2-7 . many TRBV14
TGTGCCAGCTATGACAGCAATCAGCCCCAGCATTTT CASYDSNQPQHF TRBJ1-5 . . TRBV28
TGTGCCACCAGCAGAGAAGGCCAGGGGATTAGAAACACCATATATTTT CATSREGQGIRNTIYF TRBJ1-3 . . TRBV15
TGTGCCAGTAGTTCGGGACAGGAGGTCTATGGCTACACCTTC CASSSGQEVYGYTF TRBJ1-2 TRBD1 . TRBV19
TGTGCCAGCAGCTTACAGCCCGAGGGGGCAGCAGATGAAGCTTTCTTT CASSLQPEGAADEAFF TRBJ1-1 TRBD1 . TRBV9
TGTGCCAGCTCACCACCTACGTACCAAGAGACCCAGTACTTC CASSPPTYQETQYF TRBJ2-5 . . TRBV18
TGCGCCAGCAGTGGGCAGGGGGCCGGGGGGCAGTACTTC CASSGQGAGGQYF TRBJ2-7 TRBD1 . TRBV10-2
TGCAGCGTTGAAGATCGGAACGGTTACTCCTACGAGCAGTACTTC CSVEDRNGYSYEQYF TRBJ2-7 . many TRBV29-1
TGCGCCAGCAGTCAAGCGACAGGGTCTCACGGCTACACCTTC CASSQATGSHGYTF TRBJ1-2 TRBD1 few TRBV23-1
TGTGCCTCAAGTGGGCCTAGCGGCACAGATACGCAGTATTTT CASSGPSGTDTQYF TRBJ2-3 . few TRBV6-1
TGTGCCAGCAGCCGGCTGACAGGTCAAGAGACCCAGTACTTC CASSRLTGQETQYF TRBJ2-5 . . TRBV11-2
TGTGCCAGCAGAAAAGGGACAGGGGGCGCCCGGCGGGAGGGCCGAAGTGAGCAGTACTTC CASRKGTGGARREGRSEQYF TRBJ2-7 TRBD1 many TRBV28
TGTGCCAGCAGCGCTCCCGGGACAGGGGCCTACGAGCAGTACTTC CASSAPGTGAYEQYF TRBJ2-7 TRBD1 . TRBV11-2
TGTGCCAGCAGCCTAAACACCGGGGAGCTGTTTTTT CASSLNTGELFF TRBJ2-2 . . TRBV4-2
TGTGCCAGCAGTCCTACCCCCGGGAATACTAACTATGGCTACACCTTC CASSPTPGNTNYGYTF TRBJ1-2 . . TRBV5-4
TGTGCCAGCAGTTATTCTTTGGGACTAGCGGGAGGGCCTAGCACAGATACGCAGTATTTT CASSYSLGLAGGPSTDTQYF TRBJ2-3 TRBD2 few TRBV6-9
TGTGCCAGCAGTTTAATGGCGGGAGAGCCAAGGAGAGATACGCAGTATTTT CASSLMAGEPRRDTQYF TRBJ2-3 TRBD2 . TRBV27
TGTGCCAGCAGCTTGTCACCACCTACAGATACGCAGTATTTT CASSLSPPTDTQYF TRBJ2-3 . . TRBV5-6
TGTGCCAGCAGTTACCAGACAGGGAACAATCAGCCCCAGCATTTT CASSYQTGNNQPQHF TRBJ1-5 TRBD1 . TRBV6-6
TGTGCCAGCAGACGACTGACGATCAACTATGGCTACACCTTC CASRRLTINYGYTF TRBJ1-2 . few TRBV27
TGCGCCAGCAGCTTGGGGCCTAATCAGCCCCAGCATTTT CASSLGPNQPQHF TRBJ1-5 . . TRBV5-1
TGTGCCAGCCTCCTGGGGCGGAGCATCACAGATACGCAGTATTTT CASLLGRSITDTQYF TRBJ2-3 . once TRBV2